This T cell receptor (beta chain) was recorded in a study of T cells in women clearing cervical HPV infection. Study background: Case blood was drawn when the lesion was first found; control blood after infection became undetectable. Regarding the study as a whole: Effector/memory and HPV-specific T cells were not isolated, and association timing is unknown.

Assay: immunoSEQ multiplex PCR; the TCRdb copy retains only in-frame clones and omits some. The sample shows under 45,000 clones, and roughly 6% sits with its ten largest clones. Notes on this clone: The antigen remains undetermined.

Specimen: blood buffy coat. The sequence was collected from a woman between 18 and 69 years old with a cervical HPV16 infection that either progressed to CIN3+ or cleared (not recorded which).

The sequenced CDR3 bases are TGTGCCTGGAGTCCGGGACAGGGGGCTAGCACAGATACG. Translating gives CAWSPGQGASTDT. The whole CDR3 protein reads CAWSPGQGASTDTQYF. The J gene is TRBJ2-3, the V gene TRBV30; 12 bases are shared with TRBD1. The sequence runs out 3 residues before the end of the CDR3; the remainder is reconstructed from the germline J gene. This CDR3 is built from 16 residues. The V gene end was trimmed by 2 bases and the J gene end by 0 bases; junction bases not matched to a gene: 3. Germline-derived CDR1 and CDR2 are GTSNPN and SVGIG (reference sequence).